A single sample gave rise to the 29 T cell receptor beta chains below, sequenced in a study of T cell repertoires in cytomegalovirus infection. TCRdb re-derived calls from the reads in MiXCR, one entry per CDR3 protein. The table records a few hundred thousand distinct CDR3 sequences, around two fifths of them present only once. No antigen is known for these receptors. Sequencing was performed on cultured PBMCs, taken from culture after CMV antigen stimulation. The receptors originated from a human donor in good health (CMV status not recorded). Some clones in this sample may be carry-over from other donors' samples.

The table lists this clonotype with many counts. This chain uses TRBV6-2 or TRBV6-3 with TRBJ1-1; D is unclear. Trimming removed 5 bases from V and 5 bases from J, with 6 bases in between. The CDR3 sequence is 11 residues long. Germline CDR1 MNHEY, CDR2 SVGEGT. CDR3 nucleotides: TGTGCCAGCAGTGTTTATACTGAAGCTTTCTTT. Translating it yields CASSVYTEAFF.

The sample holds a few counts of this clonotype. The chain recombines TRBV10-3 with TRBJ1-2; 7 bases fit TRBD1. V dropped 6 bases and J dropped 4; count of bases not matched to a gene: 5. The CDR3 has 13 amino acids. Germline V gene data show CDR1 as ENHRY and CDR2 as SYGVKD. The CDR3 here is CAISWDSSYGYTF. The CDR3 DNA reads as TGTGCCATCAGCTGGGACAGCAGCTATGGCTACACCTTC.

This clonotype has just a few counts. The CDR3 region has the DNA TGTGCCAGCAGCCGAACTAGAGACACCGGGGAGCTGTTTTTT. It encodes CASSRTRDTGELFF. This chain connects TRBV7-6 to TRBJ2-2; TRBD2 is a possible D gene (5 bases). The CDR3 sequence is 14 residues long. V lost 5 bases to trimming and J lost 3 bases, with 10 bases between them. Germline assignment: CDR1 SGHVS and CDR2 FNYEAQ.

This chain uses TRBV7-2 with TRBJ1-2; 9 bases align to TRBD1. CDR1 is SGHTA, CDR2 FQGNSA, per germline. This CDR3 spans 14 amino acids. Trimming at V came to 2 bases and at J to 6 bases, leaving 4 bases not matched to a gene. CDR3 coding DNA: TGTGCCAGCAGCTTACAGACAGGGGGGAATGGCTACACCTTC. This sequence encodes CASSLQTGGNGYTF.

The V call is TRBV12-3 or TRBV12-4, the J call TRBJ2-5, with 9 bases aligning to TRBD2. This CDR3 region has 15 residues. Trimming at V came to 6 bases and at J to 5 bases, leaving 10 bases not matched to a gene. The CDR3 region has the DNA TGTGCCAGCAGCCGCCCTAGGACTAGCGACGAGACCCAGTACTTC. Its translation: CASSRPRTSDETQYF.

The chain links TRBV7-9 to TRBJ1-5, with D unresolved. V dropped 0 bases and J dropped 0 bases, with 6 bases sitting between them. Germline-derived CDR1 and CDR2 are SEHNR and FQNEAQ (reference sequence). This CDR3 has 15 residues. CDR3 sequence: CASSLATDSNQPQHF. The CDR3 coding sequence is TGTGCCAGCAGCTTAGCTACGGATAGCAATCAGCCCCAGCATTTT.

This sequence joins TRBV5-1 and TRBJ2-2; D call uncertain. The V end lost 0 bases, the J end lost 6 bases, and 9 bases lay between the germline ends. In germline, CDR1 is SGHRS, CDR2 YFSETQ. This CDR3 is 14 amino acids long. The CDR3 DNA reads as TGCGCCAGCAGCTTGGCTTTCTTCGCCGGGGAGCTGTTTTTT. Protein sequence: CASSLAFFAGELFF.

The V and J genes are TRBV7-2 and TRBJ1-1, with D possibly TRBD1 on 5 matching bases. Germline loops: CDR1 SGHTA, CDR2 FQGNSA. This CDR3 contains 15 residues. The V end was cut by 1 base, the J end by 7 bases, with 16 bases between. The CDR3 sequence is CASSLEIGSGNEAFF. CDR3 nucleotides: TGTGCCAGCAGCTTAGAGATTGGTTCAGGGAATGAAGCTTTCTTT.

This clonotype was detected only once. The chain links TRBV5-1 to TRBJ2-1; 8 bases are a match to TRBD2. This CDR3 is 15 amino acids long. The V gene's germline CDR1 is SGHRS and CDR2 YFSETQ. J lost 4 bases, V lost 0 bases, and 3 bases had no gene match. The CDR3 region is CASSLGPSGYNEQFF. CDR3 nucleotide sequence: TGCGCCAGCAGCTTGGGCCCTAGCGGGTACAATGAGCAGTTCTTC.

The chain joins TRBV20-1 to TRBJ1-5; D not resolved. Germline V gene lookup returns CDR1 DFQATT and CDR2 SNEGSKA (reference sequence). The CDR3 is 14 residues long. V lost 3 bases to trimming and J lost 0 bases, with 9 bases between them. CDR3: CSARRVNSNQPQHF. CDR3 nucleotide sequence: TGCAGTGCTAGGAGGGTCAATAGCAATCAGCCCCAGCATTTT.

The V and J genes are TRBV4-1 and TRBJ2-7; a weak D match, TRBD1 (6 bases). Trimming shortened V by 4 bases and J by 4 bases, and 20 bases separated the two germline ends. The length of the CDR3 is 16 residues. Per germline, CDR1 MGHRA and CDR2 YSYEKL. CDR3 residues: CASSPQGTGILYEQYF. In DNA form, the CDR3 reads TGCGCCAGCAGCCCCCAAGGCACAGGGATACTGTACGAGCAGTACTTC.

The chain combines TRBV2 with TRBJ1-5; TRBD1 matches 9 bases. V was pared by 6 bases and J by 2 bases, with 8 bases of the junction left unmatched. CDR1 SNHLY and CDR2 FYNNEI come from the germline V gene. The CDR3 has 16 residues. The CDR3 is CASRQTGGSGNQPQHF. CDR3 in DNA: TGTGCCAGCAGGCAGACAGGGGGATCGGGCAATCAGCCCCAGCATTTT.

V gene TRBV12-3 or TRBV12-4 combines with J gene TRBJ2-5, with D possibly matching TRBD2 (6 bases). The CDR3 length is 12 residues. V lost 6 bases and J lost 9, with 14 bases in between. The DNA for the CDR3 is TGTGCCAGCAGCTGGGGACTGCCGTCCCAGTACTTC. Translation gives CASSWGLPSQYF.

This clonotype was seen only a few times. This chain joins TRBV7-2 and TRBJ2-7; no definite D call. V was trimmed by 5 bases and J by 6 bases, leaving 8 bases between them. CDR1 is SGHTA and CDR2 is FQGNSA in the germline V gene. The CDR3 extends over 11 amino acids. The CDR3 nucleotides read TGTGCCAGCAGCCCCGGTTTCGAGCAGTACTTC. Encoded protein: CASSPGFEQYF. Using reference TRBV7-2 and TRBJ2-7 for the parts outside the CDR3, the full variable domain is GAGVSQSPSNKVTEKGKDVELRCDPISGHTALYWYRQSLGQGLEFLIYFQGNSAPDKSGLPSDRFSAERTGGSVSTLTIQRTQQEDSAVYLCASSPGFEQYFGPGTRLTVT.

The rearrangement links TRBV15 to TRBJ2-3; 11 nucleotides match TRBD1. J lost 3 bases, V lost 0 bases, and 5 bases had no gene match. The CDR3 contains 17 residues. CDR1 and CDR2 (germline): LNHNV, YYDKDF (reference sequence). CDR3 loop: CATSRDVGQGATDTQYF. The CDR3 bases are TGTGCCACCAGCAGAGATGTTGGACAGGGGGCTACAGATACGCAGTATTTT.

The J gene is TRBJ2-7, the V gene TRBV10-3; 9 nucleotides align to TRBD2. Germline values: CDR1 ENHRY, CDR2 SYGVKD. V shed 0 bases and J 0 bases; nucleotides not matched to a gene: 6. The CDR3 runs 17 residues. The CDR3 region has the DNA TGTGCCATCAGTGAGTCGGCTAGCGGGGCCGGCTCCTACGAGCAGTACTTC. Protein: CAISESASGAGSYEQYF.

This clonotype was seen a handful of times. The chain combines TRBV4-1 with TRBJ1-2; D gene uncertain. Trimming shortened V by 1 base and J by 4 bases, and 10 bases separated the two germline ends. The CDR3 is 14 amino acids. Germline loops: CDR1 MGHRA, CDR2 YSYEKL. CDR3 protein: CASSQVAEGYGYTF. DNA of the CDR3: TGCGCCAGCAGCCAAGTGGCAGAGGGCTATGGCTACACCTTC.

This clonotype appeared a few times. The chain has TRBV28 and TRBJ1-2, with a tentative D call TRBD1 (5 bases). V lost 5 bases and J 3 bases, leaving 10 bases between the germline ends. CDR3 length: 13 amino acids. Germline CDR1 reads MDHEN; CDR2 reads SYDVKM. CDR3 protein: CASSTGSHYGYTF. For the CDR3, the DNA is TGTGCCAGCAGTACAGGTTCCCACTATGGCTACACCTTC.

This chain uses TRBV11-2 with TRBJ2-3; no firm D call. The CDR3 runs 11 residues. The V gene lost 4 bases and the J gene lost 14 bases, with 13 bases spanning the gap. Germline assignment: CDR1 SGHAT and CDR2 FQNNGV. The CDR3 DNA is TGTGCCAGCAGCTCCGGGCCCGTAGCGTATTTT. Its protein product is CASSSGPVAYF.

The chain carries TRBV7-2 and TRBJ2-1; a possible D gene is TRBD2 (6 bases). The V end lost 5 bases, the J end lost 6 bases, and 17 bases lay between the germline ends. The CDR3 length is 15 residues. CDR1 SGHTA and CDR2 FQGNSA come from the germline V gene. CDR3 DNA: TGTGCCAGCAGCCCTCGACTAGGGTGGGGCAATGAGCAGTTCTTC. Amino acids: CASSPRLGWGNEQFF.

The chain is built from TRBV27 and TRBJ2-1; D remains ambiguous. Between the trimmed V and J ends, which lost 5 bases and 0 bases, there was a span of 8 bases. CDR3 size: 14 residues. Germline CDR1 MNHEY, CDR2 SMNVEV (reference sequence). CDR3 sequence (DNA): TGTGCCAGCAGTCGGCCGGCCTCCTACAATGAGCAGTTCTTC. Residues: CASSRPASYNEQFF.

The chain carries TRBV5-1 and TRBJ1-1, with a weak D call TRBD1 (5 bases). The CDR3 covers 15 residues. The germline V gene encodes CDR1 SGHRS and CDR2 YFSETQ. V was clipped by 4 bases and J by 1 base, with 14 bases between them. The CDR3 DNA reads TGCGCCAGCAGCGCCGGACACTCGAGGAACACTGAAGCTTTCTTT. This encodes CASSAGHSRNTEAFF.

For the CDR3, the DNA is TGTGCCACCAGCAGGACTCCCGGGGGTACGGTTCCCACGGAGCAGTACTTC. Its protein is CATSRTPGGTVPTEQYF. V and J are TRBV15 and TRBJ2-7; a weak D match, TRBD2 (6 bases). This CDR3 is built from 17 residues. Germline CDR1 is LNHNV and CDR2 is YYDKDF (reference sequence). V gave up 3 bases and J gave up 7 bases, with 25 bases separating them.

The chain has TRBV7-6 and TRBJ2-7; D is perhaps TRBD2 (5 bases). The CDR3 spans 15 residues. V was shortened by 4 bases and J by 2 bases, with 15 bases between the two germline ends. Germline V gene sequence: CDR1 SGHVS, CDR2 FNYEAQ. Written as DNA, the CDR3 is TGTGCCAGCAGCTCGGGATCCGGTTACACCTACGAGCAGTACTTC. It translates to CASSSGSGYTYEQYF.

The rearrangement links TRBV7-2 to TRBJ2-3; TRBD2 matches 10 bases. The CDR3 length is 16 residues. Germline loops: CDR1 SGHTA, CDR2 FQGNSA. With V trimmed by 5 bases and J by 5 bases, 10 bases remained unmatched. The CDR3 nucleotides read TGTGCCAGCAGCCAGCAAGCGGGAGGGCCGGTAGATACGCAGTATTTT. Protein: CASSQQAGGPVDTQYF.

This clonotype has more than one count but fewer than ten. This chain uses TRBV27 with TRBJ2-1; D is perhaps TRBD2 (6 bases). The CDR3 has 15 residues. CDR1 and CDR2 (germline): MNHEY, SMNVEV (reference sequence). Trimming shortened V by 8 bases and J by 1 base, and 15 bases separated the two germline ends. CDR3 residues: CASRGGILSYNEQFF. The CDR3 nucleotides read TGTGCCAGCCGTGGCGGGATTCTTTCCTACAATGAGCAGTTCTTC.

This clonotype was seen a handful of times. V gene TRBV11-3 combines with J gene TRBJ1-3; possible D gene TRBD1, 5 bases. The germline CDR1 and CDR2 sequences are SGHNT and YENEEA. The CDR3 extends over 15 amino acids. The V end was cut by 3 bases, the J end by 2 bases, with 11 bases between. The CDR3: CASSFGTDPGNTIYF. CDR3 DNA sequence: TGTGCCAGCAGCTTTGGGACCGACCCTGGAAACACCATATATTTT.

This clonotype showed up just a few times. The junction differs from germline at one of its ends, possibly a read error. This CDR3 reads CANSPGTSSNNEQFF. The CDR3 region has the DNA TGTGCCAACTCACCCGGGACTAGCTCCAACAATGAGCAGTTCTTC. The J gene is TRBJ2-1, the V gene TRBV10-3, with 9 positions matching TRBD2. The germline V gene has CDR1 ENHRY and CDR2 SYGVKD. This CDR3 spans 15 amino acids.

The chain links TRBV7-8 to TRBJ1-1; 8 nucleotides line up with TRBD1. V lost 4 bases, J lost 0 bases, and 10 bases stayed unmatched. There are 17 residues in the CDR3. In germline, CDR1 is SGHVS, CDR2 FQNEAQ. CDR3 protein: CASSSRGRVGMNTEAFF. DNA for the CDR3: TGTGCCAGCAGCTCCAGGGGGCGGGTGGGGATGAACACTGAAGCTTTCTTT.